This TCR beta chain was profiled in a study of vaccination and CD4 T cells after COVID-19. Study as a whole: Overlapping SARS-CoV-2, HCoV-NL63, HCoV-OC43 and HCoV-229E spike peptides were used to stimulate cells. Study-wide findings and caveats: Only after vaccination were a median around 83% of convalescents' reactive clones seen. The median number of SARS-CoV-2-reactive clonotypes increased from roughly 22 to 38, a change that did not reach significance.

The treatment denotes: roughly ten-day PBMC culture with coronavirus spike peptide pools or control peptides (ViraFEST assay). The CDR3 contains 14 residues. CDR1 and CDR2 from the germline V gene are MNHNS and SASEGT. V lost 6 bases and J lost 2, with 12 bases in between. Once obtained from cultured CD4+ T cells, the DNA was sequenced using the Oncomine TCR Beta short-read assay. MiXCR, run by TCRdb on the PCR reads, gives a single entry per CDR3 protein. The repertoire consists of 15,000 or so distinct CDR3 sequences, with approximately 48% occurring once and the leading ten covering approximately 7.8%. Of note for this clonotype: Its antigen is unidentified.

The sample consisted of CD4+ T cells from blood, cultured in vitro. The receptor's source is a human donor who had recovered from COVID-19. The chain employs TRBV6-1 and TRBJ2-3, with unresolved D. This CDR3 is CASRYTGPTDTQYF. The CDR3 DNA follows: TGTGCCAGCAGGTATACTGGTCCCACAGATACGCAGTATTTT.